Shown below are 16 T cell receptor beta chains from a single sample sequenced in a study of blood T cell repertoires in COVID-19. Here immunoSEQ multiplex PCR was the method, and the copy in TCRdb shows in-frame clones only, minus some. The sample holds under 350,000 clones, around 90% seen once. Sequenced: peripheral blood. The receptors were sampled from a man in his fifties with acute or convalescent COVID-19.

This chain connects TRBV2 to TRBJ2-7, with TRBD2 matching over 7 bases. Trimming cost V 7 bases and J 0 bases; bases outside gene matches: 6. In germline, CDR1 is SNHLY, CDR2 FYNNEI. This CDR3 is 14 amino acids long. CDR3 nucleotide sequence: TGTGCCAGCACCATTGGGAGGGGCTCCTACGAGCAGTACTTC. This gives the protein CASTIGRGSYEQYF.

The genes are TRBV18 and TRBJ2-1; no firm D call. The germline V and J ends were trimmed by 3 bases and 6 bases, with 9 bases remaining between them. The CDR3 covers 13 residues. From germline, CDR1 is KGHSH and CDR2 LQKENI. This CDR3 is CASSPSRSNEQFF. The CDR3 nucleotides are TGTGCCAGCTCACCGTCTCGGAGCAATGAGCAGTTCTTC. The full variable domain, rest sourced from reference TRBV18 and TRBJ2-1, is NAGVMQNPRHLVRRRGQEARLRCSPMKGHSHVYWYRQLPEEGLKFMVYLQKENIIDESGMPKERFSAEFPKEGPSILRIQQVVRGDSAAYFCASSPSRSNEQFFGPGTRLTVL.

About this clone: Other DNA sequences in the sample encode the same CDR3. The gene calls are TRBV3-1 (or the pseudogene TRBV3-2) and TRBJ1-1; no clear D. V lost 0 bases and J lost 1, with 6 bases in between. Germline V lookup: CDR1 LGHDT, CDR2 YNNKEL (reference sequence). This CDR3 region has 14 residues. This CDR3 reads CASSQEEGNTEAFF. CDR3 nucleotides: TGTGCCAGCAGCCAAGAGGAGGGGAACACTGAAGCTTTCTTT.

This clone was picked up a small number of times. The chain employs TRBV4-2 and TRBJ2-1, with 12 bases fitting TRBD2. The CDR3 runs to 15 residues. Per the germline V gene, CDR1 is LGHNA and CDR2 is YNFKEQ. With 1 base clipped from V and 10 bases from J, the junction kept 5 bases outside the gene matches. The CDR3 sequence is CASSQVSSGGVEQFF. In nucleotides, the CDR3 is TGTGCCAGCAGCCAAGTGTCTAGCGGGGGGGTAGAGCAGTTCTTC.

The chain combines TRBV30 with TRBJ2-7; D may be TRBD1 (6 bases). Germline V gene sequence: CDR1 GTSNPN, CDR2 SVGIG (reference sequence). The CDR3 is made up of 13 amino acids. Trimming stripped 3 bases from V and 2 bases from J, with 11 bases between. Here the CDR3 reads CAWSPQGPYEQYF. The CDR3 DNA reads TGTGCCTGGAGCCCACAGGGCCCCTACGAGCAGTACTTC.

This clone turned up a few times. The CDR3 reads CASSLRQNTGELFF. CDR3 sequence (DNA): TGTGCCAGCAGTTTAAGACAGAACACCGGGGAGCTGTTTTTT. The chain is built from TRBV27 and TRBJ2-2, with D unclear. This CDR3 has 14 residues. Germline V gives CDR1 MNHEY, CDR2 SMNVEV (reference sequence). With 2 bases removed from V and 1 base from J, the gap between germline ends came to 5 bases.

This sequence joins TRBV6-1 and TRBJ2-3; no reliable D call. The CDR3 has 17 amino acids. Looked up from germline, CDR1 is MNHNS and CDR2 is SASEGT. V gave up 1 base and J gave up 2 bases, with 16 bases separating them. The CDR3 nucleotides are TGTGCCAGCAGTGAAGGGGCAGGATCTTTTCCCACAGATACGCAGTATTTT. Protein sequence: CASSEGAGSFPTDTQYF.

This clone appeared once. The chain combines TRBV5-4 with TRBJ2-2; possible D gene TRBD2, 5 bases. This CDR3 has 16 residues. With 0 bases removed from V and 6 bases from J, the gap between germline ends came to 15 bases. Germline CDR1 is SGHNT and CDR2 is YYREEE (reference sequence). This chain's CDR3 is CASSLAGGRTPGELFF. Written as DNA, the CDR3 is TGTGCCAGCAGCTTGGCCGGAGGACGTACACCCGGGGAGCTGTTTTTT.

This rearrangement joins TRBV6-4 to TRBJ1-5; 7 nucleotides agree with TRBD1. The junction had 13 bases not matched to a gene; V was cut back by 11 bases and J by 0 bases. CDR1 MRHNA and CDR2 SNTAGT come from the germline V gene. The CDR3 totals 16 residues. This CDR3 is CARGDSCPPSNQPQHF. For the CDR3, the DNA is TGTGCCCGTGGGGACAGCTGTCCCCCTAGCAATCAGCCCCAGCATTTT.

The chain couples TRBV5-1 to TRBJ1-6; perhaps TRBD1 as D (5 bases). The germline V and J ends were trimmed by 4 bases and 2 bases, with 16 bases remaining between them. CDR3 length: 17 residues. Germline V lookup: CDR1 SGHRS, CDR2 YFSETQ. Here the CDR3 DNA reads TGCGCCAGCAGCCCCGGGGAGGGGAGCACCTATAATTCACCCCTCCACTTT. Translation gives CASSPGEGSTYNSPLHF. Full variable domain (remainder filled in from reference TRBV5-1 and TRBJ1-6): KAGVTQTPRYLIKTRGQQVTLSCSPISGHRSVSWYQQTPGQGLQFLFEYFSETQRNKGNFPGRFSGRQFSNSRSEMNVSTLELGDSALYLCASSPGEGSTYNSPLHFGNGTRLTVT.

The rearrangement uses TRBV11-1 and TRBJ1-4; 9 bases line up with TRBD1. Germline CDR1 SGHAT, CDR2 FQDESV (reference sequence). V lost 2 bases and J lost 7; bases outside the gene matches: 8. The CDR3 consists of 16 residues. The CDR3 sequence: CASSLSPGTGIEKLFF. The CDR3 DNA reads as TGTGCCAGCAGCTTATCGCCCGGGACAGGGATTGAAAAACTGTTTTTT.

The chain recombines TRBV6-5 with TRBJ1-6; 9 nucleotides agree with TRBD1. V trimming: 7 bases; J trimming: 5 bases; junction bases outside the gene matches: 6. The CDR3 is 15 residues long. The germline V gene encodes CDR1 MNHEY and CDR2 SVGAGI. The CDR3 DNA follows: TGTGCCAGCAAAACCCGGGACAGGGATAATTCACCCCTCCACTTT. This gives the protein CASKTRDRDNSPLHF.

This clone was seen a handful of times. This chain joins TRBV20-1 and TRBJ2-3; 8 bases line up with TRBD2. J gave up 5 bases and V 3 bases, and 7 bases lay outside the gene matches. Germline values: CDR1 DFQATT, CDR2 SNEGSKA (reference sequence). This CDR3 spans 14 amino acids. This CDR3 is CSASSRGARDTQYF. CDR3 sequence (DNA): TGCAGTGCTAGTTCGCGGGGGGCCAGAGATACGCAGTATTTT.

The chain has TRBV19 and TRBJ2-3; 8 positions agree with TRBD2. With V trimmed by 2 bases and J by 5 bases, 6 bases remained unmatched. Germline loops: CDR1 LNHDA, CDR2 SQIVND (reference sequence). The CDR3 has 15 amino acids. In DNA, the CDR3 is TGTGCCAGTAGTATACGGGGGGGCTATCAAGATACGCAGTATTTT. Translation: CASSIRGGYQDTQYF.

Here the CDR3 DNA reads TGTGCCAGCACCCCCGGACAGACCTCAAATGAAAAACTGTTTTTT. Residues: CASTPGQTSNEKLFF. The chain recombines TRBV6-5 with TRBJ1-4; D may be TRBD1 (6 bases). Trimming took off 7 bases at V and 5 bases at J, with 17 bases between the two ends. The CDR3 consists of 15 residues. Germline V CDR1 and CDR2: MNHEY, SVGAGI.

V is TRBV7-2 and J is TRBJ1-2, with D perhaps matching TRBD1 (6 bases). Germline CDR1 reads SGHTA; CDR2 reads FQGNSA. V lost 5 bases to trimming and J lost 6 bases, with 16 bases between them. The CDR3 sequence is 14 residues long. The CDR3 loop reads CASSLRTVGNGYTF. DNA for the CDR3: TGTGCCAGCAGCCTACGGACAGTTGGGAATGGCTACACCTTC.